This entry lists 3 T cell receptor beta chains sequenced from one sample in a study of chemoradiotherapy in HPV16-positive cancers. Assay used: immunoSEQ multiplex PCR; TCRdb lists only in-frame clones, some missing. This sample has about 20,000 clones, with roughly 86% found just once. Sample: blood, taken from a patient who underwent chemoradiotherapy. All receptors derive from a human donor with HPV-associated anogenital cancer.

The rearrangement links TRBV5-4 to TRBJ2-2; 10 bases line up with TRBD2. The germline CDR1 and CDR2 sequences are SGHNT and YYREEE (reference sequence). J was trimmed by 5 bases and V by 6 bases; bases with no gene match: 10. The CDR3 has 16 residues. Here the CDR3 DNA reads TGTGCCAGCAAACGGCAGGCTAGCGGGGGAACCGGGGAGCTGTTTTTT. Protein: CASKRQASGGTGELFF.

A few counts support this clone. CDR3 nucleotides: TGTGCCAGCCTTATAAGGGCTAGCGGCCGGCAGTATTTT. Protein: CASLIRASGRQYF. The chain is built from TRBV7-9 and TRBJ2-3, with 7 bases aligning to TRBD2. There are 13 residues in the CDR3. Germline V gene sequence: CDR1 SEHNR, CDR2 FQNEAQ (reference sequence). V dropped 8 bases and J dropped 11; count of bases not matched to a gene: 13.

This sequence joins TRBV6-5 and TRBJ1-2; D is ambiguous. The V and J ends lost 2 bases and 7 bases respectively, with 5 bases between them. Germline-derived CDR1 and CDR2 are MNHEY and SVGAGI. This CDR3 spans 11 amino acids. The CDR3 region has the DNA TGTGCCAGCAGTTACGGCGTTGGCTACACCTTC. This encodes CASSYGVGYTF.